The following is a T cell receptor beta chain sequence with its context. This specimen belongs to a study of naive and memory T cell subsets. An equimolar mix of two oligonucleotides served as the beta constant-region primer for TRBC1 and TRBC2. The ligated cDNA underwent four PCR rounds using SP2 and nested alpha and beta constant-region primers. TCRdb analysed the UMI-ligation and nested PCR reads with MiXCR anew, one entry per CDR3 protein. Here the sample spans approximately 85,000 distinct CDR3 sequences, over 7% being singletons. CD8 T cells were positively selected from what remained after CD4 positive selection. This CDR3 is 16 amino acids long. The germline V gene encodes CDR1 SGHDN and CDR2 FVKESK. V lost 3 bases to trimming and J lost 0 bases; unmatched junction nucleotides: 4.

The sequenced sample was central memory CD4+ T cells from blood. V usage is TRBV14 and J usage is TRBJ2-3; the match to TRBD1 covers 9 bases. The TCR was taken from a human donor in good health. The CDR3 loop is CASSHLDRGSTDTQYF. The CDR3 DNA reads TGTGCCAGCAGCCACCTAGACAGGGGGAGCACAGATACGCAGTATTTT.